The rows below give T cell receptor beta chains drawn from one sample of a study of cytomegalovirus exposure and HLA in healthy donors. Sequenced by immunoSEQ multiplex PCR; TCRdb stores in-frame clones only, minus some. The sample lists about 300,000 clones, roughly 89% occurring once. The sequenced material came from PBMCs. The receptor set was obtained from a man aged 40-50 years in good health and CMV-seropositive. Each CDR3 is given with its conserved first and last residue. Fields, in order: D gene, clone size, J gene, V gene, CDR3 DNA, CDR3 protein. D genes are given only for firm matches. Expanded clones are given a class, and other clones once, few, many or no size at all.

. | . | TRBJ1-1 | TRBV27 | TGTGCCAGCAGTGCGACAGCTATGAACACTGAAGCTTTCTTT | CASSATAMNTEAFF
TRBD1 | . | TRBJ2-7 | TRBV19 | TGTGCCAGTAGTAGCGACAGGGACTACGAGCAGTACTTC | CASSSDRDYEQYF
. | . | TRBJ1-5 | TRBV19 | TGTGCCAGTAACTTAAAGGGGTACAATCAGCCCCAGCATTTT | CASNLKGYNQPQHF
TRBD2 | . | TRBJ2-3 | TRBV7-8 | TGTGCCAGCAGCTTCGGCGGGAGAAGCACAGATACGCAGTATTTT | CASSFGGRSTDTQYF
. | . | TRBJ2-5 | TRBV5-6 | TGTGCCAGCACCCGGGACATCCAGGAGACCCAGTACTTC | CASTRDIQETQYF
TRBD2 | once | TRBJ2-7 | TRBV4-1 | TGCGCCAGCAGCCAAGAGTTAGCGGGAGCAGTCTACGAGCAGTACTTC | CASSQELAGAVYEQYF
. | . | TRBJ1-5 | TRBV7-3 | TGTGCCAGCAGCCCAGGGGTTGCTCAGCCCCAGCATTTT | CASSPGVAQPQHF
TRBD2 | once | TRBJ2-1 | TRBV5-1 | TGCGCCAGCAGCTCGGGACTAGCAACTATTGAGCAGTTCTTC | CASSSGLATIEQFF
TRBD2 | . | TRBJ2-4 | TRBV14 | TGTGCCAGCAGCCCGCTAGCGGGTCGGACCACCCTAGCCAAAAACATTCAGTACTTC | CASSPLAGRTTLAKNIQYF
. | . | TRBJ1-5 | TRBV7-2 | TGTGCCAGCAGACGAACGGGATCTCCCAATCAGCCCCAGCATTTT | CASRRTGSPNQPQHF
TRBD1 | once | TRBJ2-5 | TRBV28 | TGTGCCAGCAGTCAGAACGACAGGGTCCAAGAGACCCAGTACTTC | CASSQNDRVQETQYF
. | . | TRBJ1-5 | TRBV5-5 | TGTGCCAGCAGCCCCCGGGGGTTTTCTGGGCAGCCCCAGCATTTT | CASSPRGFSGQPQHF
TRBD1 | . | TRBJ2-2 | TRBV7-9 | TGTGCCAGCAGCTTAGCGAGAGACAGGGACACCGGGGAGCTGTTTTTT | CASSLARDRDTGELFF
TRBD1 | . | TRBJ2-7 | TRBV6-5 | TGTGCCAGCAGTTACAAGGGGACAGGGGGCAGCGAGCAGTACTTC | CASSYKGTGGSEQYF
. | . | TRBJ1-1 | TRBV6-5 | TGTGCCAGCAGTGCAGGTTCAATGAACACTGAAGCTTTCTTT | CASSAGSMNTEAFF
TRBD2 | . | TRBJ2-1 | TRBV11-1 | TGTGCCAGCAGCTTAGACGGGTCTAGCGGAAACTACAATGAGCAGTTCTTC | CASSLDGSSGNYNEQFF